This T cell receptor (beta chain) was identified in a study of blood T cell repertoires in COVID-19. Across the study: Material from acute and convalescent COVID-19 was sourced from the United States, Italy and Spain. PBMCs, B-cell-depleted T cells, or T cells provided the cDNA or gDNA that made up the material.

The CDR3 sequence is 16 residues long. The V end was cut by 2 bases, the J end by 4 bases, with 15 bases between. CDR1 is SGHDT, CDR2 YYEEEE, per germline. Authors' processing steps: Reference gene primer amplification in the assay estimated nucleated cell counts. TCRdb keeps only in-frame clones here, not all; method: immunoSEQ multiplex PCR. V and J calls and clone size are as listed in that table; D and trimming were resolved from the DNA. The sample records more than 95,000 clones, roughly 86% being singletons. This clone is judged medium-sized (0.01 to 0.1%). The source is a human donor in a cohort sampled during active COVID-19. The chain uses TRBV5-6 and TRBJ2-2; unclear D gene. Sequenced input: peripheral blood. The CDR3: CASSFGRFGGTGELFF. The CDR3 DNA reads as TGTGCCAGCAGCTTCGGCCGTTTCGGCGGCACCGGGGAGCTGTTTTTT.